The 9 T cell receptor beta chains reported below all come from one sample, sequenced in a study of T cell repertoires in cytomegalovirus infection. For these TCRs, the target antigens are not known. TCRdb re-analysed the reads in MiXCR, keeping a single row per CDR3 protein. The sample records roughly 200,000 distinct CDR3 sequences, less than 50% being singletons. Source: CD8+ T cells from cultured PBMCs, taken from culture after CMV antigen stimulation. The receptors come from a human donor in good health (CMV status not recorded). Some clones in this sample may be carry-over from other donors' samples.

The J gene is TRBJ2-3, the V gene TRBV6-5; no clear D gene. The CDR3 is 12 amino acids. The ends were cut back, 5 bases at V and 8 bases at J, with 11 bases in the middle. From germline, CDR1 is MNHEY and CDR2 SVGAGI. The CDR3 loop reads CASSPPDGTQYF. CDR3 nucleotides: TGTGCCAGCAGTCCCCCGGACGGTACGCAGTATTTT.

V usage is TRBV11-2 and J usage is TRBJ1-1, with D unclear. The germline V and J ends were trimmed by 1 base and 5 bases, with 17 bases remaining between them. This CDR3 spans 16 amino acids. Germline CDR1 and CDR2: SGHAT and FQNNGV. The CDR3: CASSLVGSGSGTEAFF. In DNA form, the CDR3 reads TGTGCCAGCAGCTTAGTGGGTTCGGGTTCGGGGACTGAAGCTTTCTTT. Variable domain in full (rest from reference TRBV11-2 and TRBJ1-1): EAGVAQSPRYKIIEKRQSVAFWCNPISGHATLYWYQQILGQGPKLLIQFQNNGVVDDSQLPKDRFSAERLKGVDSTLKIQPAKLEDSAVYLCASSLVGSGSGTEAFFGQGTRLTVV.

The sample holds a few counts of this clonotype. The chain uses TRBV7-2 and TRBJ1-5, with D maybe TRBD1 (5 bases). The CDR3 is made up of 15 amino acids. Trimming took 2 bases from V and 0 from J, leaving 8 bases between them. Per the germline V gene, CDR1 is SGHTA and CDR2 is FQGNSA. CDR3 loop: CASSLRRASNQPQHF. The CDR3 nucleotides read TGTGCCAGCAGCTTACGCAGGGCTAGCAATCAGCCCCAGCATTTT.

The chain recombines TRBV7-6 with TRBJ2-3; D gene unclear. This CDR3 contains 13 residues. Germline lookup yields CDR1 SGHVS and CDR2 FNYEAQ. Trimming removed 5 bases from V and 0 bases from J, with 6 bases in between. As DNA, the CDR3 is TGTGCCAGCAGCACCCATAGCACAGATACGCAGTATTTT. As protein: CASSTHSTDTQYF.

In this sample, this clonotype turned up many times. The V and J genes are TRBV7-2 and TRBJ2-7; 8 bases fit TRBD1. Germline CDR1 and CDR2: SGHTA and FQGNSA. V lost 8 bases, J lost 1 base, and 16 bases stayed unmatched. CDR3 length equals 17 residues. The CDR3 region is CASCPGLPRGHSYEQYF. CDR3 nucleotide sequence: TGTGCCAGCTGCCCCGGACTTCCCAGGGGGCATTCCTACGAGCAGTACTTC.

Only one count was recorded for this clonotype. The CDR3 DNA reads TGTGCCAGTAGTATGGGACAGATAACTGAAGCTTTCTTT. It yields the protein CASSMGQITEAFF. This sequence joins TRBV19 and TRBJ1-1; TRBD1 agrees at 7 bases. CDR3 length: 13 amino acids. V lost 3 bases and J lost 5; bases outside the gene matches: 3. Germline V lookup: CDR1 LNHDA, CDR2 SQIVND (reference sequence).

The gene calls are TRBV9 and TRBJ1-1; TRBD1 is a possible D gene (5 bases). The germline gives CDR1 SGDLS, CDR2 YYNGEE. The CDR3 length is 13 residues. Deletions cut 2 bases from V and 3 bases from J, with 8 bases between. In nucleotides, the CDR3 is TGTGCCAGCAGCGTTCAGGGAGACACTGAAGCTTTCTTT. It translates to CASSVQGDTEAFF.

The chain joins TRBV27 to TRBJ1-1; D not resolved. The CDR3 runs 14 residues. The V end lost 5 bases, the J end lost 4 bases, and 14 bases lay between the germline ends. Germline CDR1 and CDR2: MNHEY and SMNVEV (reference sequence). This CDR3 is CASSLRTLSTEAFF. The CDR3, as DNA: TGTGCCAGCAGTCTCCGGACTCTCTCCACTGAAGCTTTCTTT.

This clonotype has only a few counts. The chain recombines TRBV4-1 with TRBJ2-3; D remains unclear. Per the germline V gene, CDR1 is MGHRA and CDR2 is YSYEKL. The germline V and J ends were trimmed by 0 bases and 2 bases, with 9 bases remaining between them. This CDR3 region has 15 residues. The CDR3 sequence: CASSQEARDTDTQYF. In nucleotides, the CDR3 is TGCGCCAGCAGCCAAGAGGCCAGAGACACAGATACGCAGTATTTT.